The 18 T cell receptor beta chains below were found in one sample sequenced in a study of cytomegalovirus exposure and HLA in healthy donors. Use of 60 Vbeta and 13 Jbeta primers characterized the PCR. Only in-frame clones appear in the TCRdb table, and some are missing; sequencing was by immunoSEQ multiplex PCR. Its table lists about 200,000 clones. Material: PBMCs. The receptor source for this set is a girl aged 2 to 9 in good health and CMV-seropositive.

The chain is built from TRBV9 and TRBJ1-5; D uncertain. V was clipped by 0 bases and J by 5 bases, with 12 bases between them. This CDR3 spans 15 amino acids. CDR1 is SGDLS and CDR2 is YYNGEE in the germline V gene. For the CDR3, the DNA is TGTGCCAGCAGCGTAGAACCGCAGGTAGATCAGCCCCAGCATTTT. This encodes CASSVEPQVDQPQHF.

A note on this clone: An end of the junction does not agree with germline; a read error may underlie this. The chain has TRBV18 and TRBJ1-2; D ambiguous. The CDR3 runs to 14 residues. CDR1 and CDR2 (germline): KGHSH, LQKENI. CDR3 sequence (DNA): TGTGCCAGCTCACCTAGTCAGGATTCGAAAGGCTACGCCTTC. As protein: CASSPSQDSKGYAF.

The CDR3 sequence: CATSRLLSSGNTIYF. The CDR3 DNA reads TGTGCCACCAGCAGACTTCTTAGCTCTGGAAACACCATATATTTT. The V gene is TRBV15, the J gene TRBJ1-3; D gene ambiguous. Deletions cut 2 bases from V and 0 bases from J, with 8 bases between. Germline loops: CDR1 LNHNV, CDR2 YYDKDF (reference sequence). The CDR3 is 15 amino acids.

This chain uses TRBV10-3 with TRBJ1-4, with D possibly being TRBD1 (6 bases). V lost 8 bases to trimming and J lost 1 base, with 11 bases between them. The CDR3 consists of 14 residues. CDR1 and CDR2 from the germline V gene are ENHRY and SYGVKD. In DNA, the CDR3 is TGTGCCATCTCTCCGGGACAAACTAATGAAAAACTGTTTTTT. Its translation is CAISPGQTNEKLFF.

This chain links TRBV28 with TRBJ2-7, with 7 bases fitting TRBD1. Germline V gene sequence: CDR1 MDHEN, CDR2 SYDVKM. This CDR3 comprises 12 residues. Losses at the gene ends were 10 bases for V and 3 bases for J; bases not matched to a gene: 6. DNA for the CDR3: TGTGCCACAGGACAGGTTCTCTACGAGCAGTACTTC. Amino acid sequence: CATGQVLYEQYF. Full variable domain (outside the CDR3, taken from reference TRBV28 and TRBJ2-7): DVKVTQSSRYLVKRTGEKVFLECVQDMDHENMFWYRQDPGLGLRLIYFSYDVKMKEKGDIPEGYSVSREKKERFSLILESASTNQTSMYLCATGQVLYEQYFGPGTRLTVT.

The J gene is TRBJ1-1, the V gene TRBV5-1, with a weak D call TRBD1 (5 bases). Trimming shortened V by 3 bases and J by 6 bases, and 15 bases separated the two germline ends. This CDR3 has 14 amino acids. Germline CDR1 is SGHRS and CDR2 is YFSETQ. The CDR3 here is CASSSFQGGAEAFF. The CDR3 bases are TGCGCCAGCAGCTCTTTCCAGGGTGGCGCTGAAGCTTTCTTT.

The J gene is TRBJ2-5, the V gene TRBV27, with 16 nucleotides matching TRBD2. The germline gives CDR1 MNHEY, CDR2 SMNVEV (reference sequence). There are 18 residues in the CDR3. The J segment lost 4 bases and the V segment lost 8 bases, leaving 13 bases of the junction unmatched. Here the CDR3 reads CASALNLGLAGGGETQYF. CDR3 DNA: TGTGCCAGCGCATTGAACCTGGGACTAGCGGGAGGGGGAGAGACCCAGTACTTC.

The V gene is TRBV2, the J gene TRBJ2-1; D is uncertain. The germline V and J ends were trimmed by 7 bases and 0 bases, with 7 bases remaining between them. The CDR3 loop spans 13 amino acids. Germline V lookup: CDR1 SNHLY, CDR2 FYNNEI. The CDR3 region is CASIPSSYNEQFF. DNA for the CDR3: TGTGCCAGCATCCCTAGCTCCTACAATGAGCAGTTCTTC.

The rearrangement links TRBV27 to TRBJ2-2; 8 nucleotides agree with TRBD2. With 5 bases clipped from V and 2 bases from J, the junction kept 10 bases outside the gene matches. The CDR3 covers 17 residues. Germline assignment: CDR1 MNHEY and CDR2 SMNVEV (reference sequence). The CDR3 coding sequence is TGTGCCAGCAGTGTCGGACTAGCAGAAGCTAACACCGGGGAGCTGTTTTTT. Translation gives CASSVGLAEANTGELFF.

This chain links TRBV28 with TRBJ2-5; the D is unclear. The J call is in doubt because the DNA end fits TRBJ2-7 better. The CDR3 is 16 residues long. Germline V gene sequence: CDR1 MDHEN, CDR2 SYDVKM. This chain's CDR3 is CASSSATGSSSYEQYF. In DNA form, the CDR3 reads TGTGCCAGCAGTTCCGCCACCGGGTCGAGCTCCTACGAGCAGTACTTC.

This chain connects TRBV9 to TRBJ2-6; 8 nucleotides line up with TRBD1. Germline values: CDR1 SGDLS, CDR2 YYNGEE. This CDR3 is built from 19 residues. The V and J ends lost 2 bases and 2 bases, in that order; junction bases with no gene match: 12. For the CDR3, the DNA is TGTGCCAGCAGCGTCCGGACAGGGAGCCACTCAACTGGGGCCAACGTCCTGACTTTC. This gives the protein CASSVRTGSHSTGANVLTF.

The chain combines TRBV30 with TRBJ1-2; no firm D call. Germline V gene lookup returns CDR1 GTSNPN and CDR2 SVGIG (reference sequence). Trimming took 0 bases from V and 0 from J, leaving 11 bases between them. The CDR3 totals 15 residues. The CDR3, as DNA: TGTGCCTGGAGTGTACCGGAGCAGACTAACTATGGCTACACCTTC. Amino acid sequence: CAWSVPEQTNYGYTF.

V gene TRBV28 combines with J gene TRBJ1-2, with D perhaps TRBD1 (6 bases). The CDR3 spans 15 residues. Trimming stripped 2 bases from V and 5 bases from J, with 15 bases between. CDR1 is MDHEN and CDR2 is SYDVKM in the germline V gene. The CDR3 loop reads CASSLGGIVGYGYTF. DNA of the CDR3: TGTGCCAGCAGTTTAGGGGGCATAGTAGGGTATGGCTACACCTTC.

The genes are TRBV19 and TRBJ2-6, with TRBD1 as a possible D gene (5 bases). The germline V gene encodes CDR1 LNHDA and CDR2 SQIVND (reference sequence). The CDR3 totals 18 residues. Trimming cost V 4 bases and J 0 bases, with 16 bases left between them. CDR3 region: CASSNRQKVSSGANVLTF. In nucleotides, the CDR3 is TGTGCCAGTAGTAACCGACAGAAGGTATCCTCTGGGGCCAACGTCCTGACTTTC.

The chain is built from TRBV30 and TRBJ2-7; a weak D match, TRBD1 (5 bases). Germline lookup yields CDR1 GTSNPN and CDR2 SVGIG (reference sequence). V was cut by 8 bases and J by 2 bases, with 16 bases left in between. The CDR3 contains 13 residues. In DNA form, the CDR3 reads TGTGCCATGGGCCAGGGCGTACCCTACGAGCAGTACTTC. Its translation is CAMGQGVPYEQYF.

The chain carries TRBV7-6 and TRBJ1-4, with a weak D call TRBD1 (6 bases). The CDR3 sequence is 15 residues long. Trimming took 5 bases from V and 0 from J, leaving 10 bases between them. Germline V CDR1 and CDR2: SGHVS, FNYEAQ. Here the CDR3 reads CASSPGQSTNEKLFF. Written as DNA, the CDR3 is TGTGCCAGCAGCCCAGGACAGTCAACTAATGAAAAACTGTTTTTT.

This chain links TRBV18 with TRBJ2-2; 9 bases line up with TRBD1. This CDR3 spans 17 amino acids. Per germline, CDR1 KGHSH and CDR2 LQKENI. V lost 6 bases and J lost 4; bases outside the gene matches: 12. The CDR3 reads CASSRTSGTGPTGELFF. The CDR3 bases are TGTGCCAGCTCCCGAACATCGGGGACAGGGCCCACCGGGGAGCTGTTTTTT.

The V gene is TRBV25-1, the J gene TRBJ2-3, with 7 positions matching TRBD1. V was pared by 4 bases and J by 3 bases, with 4 bases of the junction left unmatched. Germline V gene data show CDR1 as MGHDK and CDR2 as SYGVNS. The CDR3 length is 14 residues. The CDR3 protein is CASSVRQGTDTQYF. CDR3 sequence (DNA): TGTGCCAGCAGTGTGCGACAGGGAACAGATACGCAGTATTTT.